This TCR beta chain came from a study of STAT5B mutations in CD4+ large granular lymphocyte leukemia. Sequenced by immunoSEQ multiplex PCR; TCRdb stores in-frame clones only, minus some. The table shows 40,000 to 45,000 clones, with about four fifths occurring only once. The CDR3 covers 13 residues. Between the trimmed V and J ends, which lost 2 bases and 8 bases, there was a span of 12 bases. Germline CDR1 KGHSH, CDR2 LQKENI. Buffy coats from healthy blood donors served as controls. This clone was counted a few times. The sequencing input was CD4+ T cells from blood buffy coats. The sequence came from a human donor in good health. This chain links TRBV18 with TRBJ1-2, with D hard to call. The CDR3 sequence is CASSPRELEGYTF. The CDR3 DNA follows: TGTGCCAGCTCACCAAGGGAGTTGGAAGGCTACACCTTC.